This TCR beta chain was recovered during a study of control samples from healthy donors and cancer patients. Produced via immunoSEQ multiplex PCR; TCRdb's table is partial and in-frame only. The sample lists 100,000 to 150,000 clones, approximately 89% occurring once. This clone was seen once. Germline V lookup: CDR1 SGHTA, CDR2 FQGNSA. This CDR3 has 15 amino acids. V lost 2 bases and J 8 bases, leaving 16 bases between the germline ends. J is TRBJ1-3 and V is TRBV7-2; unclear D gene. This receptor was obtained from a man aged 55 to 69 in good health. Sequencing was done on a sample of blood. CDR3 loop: CASSLIAGAEDTIYF. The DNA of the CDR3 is TGTGCCAGCAGCTTAATAGCGGGCGCCGAGGACACCATATATTTT.